This T cell receptor (beta chain) was profiled in a study of T cell repertoires in cytomegalovirus infection. Study summary: Public TCR beta signatures marked donors with CMV infection and the matching HLA.

This clonotype occurred many times. Antigen specificity is unknown. Germline V gene lookup returns CDR1 SGHTA and CDR2 FQGNSA. This CDR3 is built from 14 residues. Trimming took 2 bases from V and 3 from J, leaving 11 bases between them. TCRdb fed the reads into MiXCR, producing one record per CDR3 protein. The data hold 300,000 or so distinct CDR3 sequences, with about 23% observed a single time. Study outcomes and limitations: The cumulative frequency of public TCR beta families identified carriers of CMV plus the relevant HLA. The response measured ex vivo was dominated by TCR beta clonotypes (HLA-C-restricted and CMV-specific).

This sequence joins TRBV7-2 and TRBJ2-7; TRBD2 might be the D (6 bases). This TCR derives from a human donor in good health (CMV status not recorded). Some clones in this sample may be carry-over from other donors' samples. Sequenced: PBMCs. The chain's CDR3 is CASSLLAGNYEQYF. DNA for the CDR3: TGTGCCAGCAGCTTATTGGCGGGGAACTACGAGCAGTACTTC.